The 17 T cell receptor beta chains reported below all come from one sample, sequenced in a study of cytomegalovirus exposure and HLA in healthy donors. Use of 60 Vbeta and 13 Jbeta primers characterized the PCR. TCRdb's table, derived via immunoSEQ multiplex PCR, lists solely in-frame clones and lacks some. The sample table includes approximately 150,000 clones. Sequenced: PBMCs. Receptor source: a woman in her 40s in good health and CMV-seronegative.

This chain links TRBV7-3 with TRBJ1-2; 9 nucleotides agree with TRBD1. The V and J ends lost 3 bases and 4 bases, in that order; junction bases with no gene match: 6. Germline V gene data show CDR1 as SGHTA and CDR2 as FQGTGA. This CDR3 spans 15 amino acids. CDR3 coding DNA: TGTGCCAGCAGCTTGGGGACAGGGAATTCCTATGGCTACACCTTC. Amino acids: CASSLGTGNSYGYTF. Together with reference TRBV7-3 and TRBJ1-2, the CDR3 gives the full variable domain: GAGVSQTPSNKVTEKGKYVELRCDPISGHTALYWYRQSLGQGPEFLIYFQGTGAADDSGLPNDRFFAVRPEGSVSTLKIQRTERGDSAVYLCASSLGTGNSYGYTFGSGTRLTVV.

V usage is TRBV9 and J usage is TRBJ1-5, with TRBD1 matching over 9 bases. This CDR3 region has 17 residues. The V gene's germline CDR1 is SGDLS and CDR2 YYNGEE. J gave up 2 bases and V 3 bases, and 9 bases lay outside the gene matches. In DNA, the CDR3 is TGTGCCAGCAGCGCCTGGGACAGGGAGGAGGGCAATCAGCCCCAGCATTTT. It encodes CASSAWDREEGNQPQHF.

The rearrangement uses TRBV7-3 and TRBJ1-1, with D possibly being TRBD1 (5 bases). The germline V gene encodes CDR1 SGHTA and CDR2 FQGTGA. Trimming took off 6 bases at V and 1 base at J, with 15 bases between the two ends. The CDR3 is 15 residues long. The CDR3 nucleotides are TGTGCCAGCAGGACAGCCAGGCTCGCGAACACTGAAGCTTTCTTT. Its translation: CASRTARLANTEAFF. The full variable domain, in which reference TRBV7-3 and TRBJ1-1 provide the parts outside the CDR3, is GAGVSQTPSNKVTEKGKYVELRCDPISGHTALYWYRQSLGQGPEFLIYFQGTGAADDSGLPNDRFFAVRPEGSVSTLKIQRTERGDSAVYLCASRTARLANTEAFFGQGTRLTVV.

The V gene is TRBV6-5, the J gene TRBJ1-1, with D perhaps matching TRBD1 (5 bases). V lost 7 bases, J lost 7 bases, and 19 bases lay in between. This CDR3 has 14 amino acids. CDR1 and CDR2 from the germline V gene are MNHEY and SVGAGI. The CDR3 DNA reads as TGTGCCAGCAAATACGAAGCGGGGCCGTTTGAAGCTTTCTTT. Amino acid sequence: CASKYEAGPFEAFF.

V is TRBV28 and J is TRBJ1-5; D might be TRBD1 (5 bases). Trimming removed 6 bases at V and 1 base at J, with 16 bases between. There are 16 residues in the CDR3. Looked up from germline, CDR1 is MDHEN and CDR2 is SYDVKM. The CDR3 DNA follows: TGTGCCAGCAGGGGGTCGGGGGATGGGAGCAATCAGCCCCAGCATTTT. Residues: CASRGSGDGSNQPQHF.

The rearrangement uses TRBV6-5 and TRBJ1-6, with D possibly TRBD1 on 6 matching bases. V was shortened by 3 bases and J by 8 bases, with 14 bases between the two germline ends. Per germline, CDR1 MNHEY and CDR2 SVGAGI. CDR3 size: 15 residues. The CDR3 is CASSYGGQRDSPLHF. In DNA, the CDR3 is TGTGCCAGCAGTTATGGGGGACAACGGGATTCACCCCTCCACTTT.

This chain links TRBV11-3 with TRBJ2-2; tentatively, D is TRBD2 (6 bases). The V and J ends lost 0 bases and 7 bases respectively, with 15 bases between them. The CDR3 has 16 amino acids. Germline CDR1 reads SGHNT; CDR2 reads YENEEA. The CDR3 region is CASSLEGGEANGELFF. Here the CDR3 DNA reads TGTGCCAGCAGCTTAGAAGGAGGGGAGGCCAACGGGGAGCTGTTTTTT. The variable domain in full, with the rest retrieved from reference TRBV11-3 and TRBJ2-2, is EAGVVQSPRYKIIEKKQPVAFWCNPISGHNTLYWYLQNLGQGPELLIRYENEEAVDDSQLPKDRFSAERLKGVDSTLKIQPAELGDSAVYLCASSLEGGEANGELFFGEGSRLTVL.

This chain connects TRBV7-3 to TRBJ1-2, with D perhaps TRBD1 (6 bases). CDR1 and CDR2 (germline): SGHTA, FQGTGA. The CDR3 has 16 residues. V lost 2 bases, J lost 3 bases, and 16 bases lay in between. CDR3 amino acids: CASSLGGPQGHYGYTF. CDR3 in DNA: TGTGCCAGCAGCTTAGGCGGCCCGCAGGGGCACTATGGCTACACCTTC.

J is TRBJ2-2 and V is TRBV4-2; 10 bases fit TRBD2. CDR1 is LGHNA and CDR2 is YNFKEQ in the germline V gene. J lost 0 bases, V lost 0 bases, and 4 bases had no gene match. This CDR3 spans 18 amino acids. CDR3 nucleotides: TGTGCCAGCAGCCAAGATATAGCGGGGGGCTCGAACACCGGGGAGCTGTTTTTT. Translation: CASSQDIAGGSNTGELFF.

The V gene is TRBV19, the J gene TRBJ2-5, with 9 bases lining up with TRBD2. The CDR3 has 13 residues. V trimming: 9 bases; J trimming: 2 bases; junction bases outside the gene matches: 4. Germline assignment: CDR1 LNHDA and CDR2 SQIVND (reference sequence). The CDR3 sequence is CASRLADQETQYF. CDR3 sequence (DNA): TGTGCCAGCAGACTAGCGGATCAAGAGACCCAGTACTTC.

The chain carries TRBV19 and TRBJ2-3; 7 positions match TRBD1. The length of the CDR3 is 15 residues. From germline, CDR1 is LNHDA and CDR2 SQIVND (reference sequence). V lost 3 bases to trimming and J lost 5 bases; unmatched junction nucleotides: 8. The CDR3 nucleotides are TGTGCCAGTAGTATTTCACCCAGGGGGTTAGATACGCAGTATTTT. This encodes CASSISPRGLDTQYF.

The chain joins TRBV5-1 to TRBJ2-3, with 7 bases lining up with TRBD2. V shed 1 base, J shed 7 bases, and the junction held 24 bases outside the gene matches. The CDR3 contains 20 residues. Germline loops: CDR1 SGHRS, CDR2 YFSETQ. Here the CDR3 reads CASSLLRGQGGGPQVYTQYF. CDR3 nucleotides: TGCGCCAGCAGCTTGCTTCGAGGGCAAGGCGGGGGTCCCCAGGTGTATACGCAGTATTTT.

The chain uses TRBV6-1 and TRBJ2-7; 10 bases fit TRBD1. Germline CDR1 is MNHNS and CDR2 is SASEGT. This CDR3 has 15 residues. Germline trimming cut 3 bases from V and 3 bases from J; bases unmatched to any gene: 5. For the CDR3, the DNA is TGTGCCAGCAGTGAGTTGACAGGGGGCCACTACGAGCAGTACTTC. Translating gives CASSELTGGHYEQYF.

V is TRBV7-2 and J is TRBJ2-3; D not resolved. From germline, CDR1 is SGHTA and CDR2 FQGNSA. The CDR3 contains 13 residues. Trimming cost V 5 bases and J 5 bases, with 11 bases left between them. The CDR3 here is CASSVEREDTQYF. The CDR3 DNA is TGTGCCAGCAGCGTGGAGCGCGAAGATACGCAGTATTTT.

This chain uses TRBV7-6 with TRBJ1-5; TRBD1 might be the D (5 bases). V lost 1 base and J lost 2, with 9 bases in between. Germline V gives CDR1 SGHVS, CDR2 FNYEAQ. The CDR3 runs 15 residues. Here the CDR3 DNA reads TGTGCCAGCAGCTTAGACGGCAGGGGCAATCAGCCCCAGCATTTT. Its translation: CASSLDGRGNQPQHF.

CDR3 loop: CASSLGPGHAGELFF. In DNA, the CDR3 is TGTGCCAGCAGCTTGGGGCCAGGGCATGCCGGGGAGCTGTTTTTT. The rearrangement links TRBV5-8 to TRBJ2-2, with D possibly TRBD1 on 5 matching bases. This CDR3 is built from 15 residues. The ends were cut back, 0 bases at V and 6 bases at J, with 12 bases in the middle. Germline V gene data show CDR1 as SGHTS and CDR2 as YDEGEE.

This sequence joins TRBV5-4 and TRBJ2-1, with 7 positions matching TRBD1. This CDR3 comprises 15 residues. With V trimmed by 3 bases and J by 2 bases, 5 bases remained unmatched. Germline lookup yields CDR1 SGHNT and CDR2 YYREEE (reference sequence). The CDR3: CASSSSGQPYNEQFF. The CDR3 bases are TGTGCCAGCAGCTCCTCGGGACAGCCCTACAATGAGCAGTTCTTC.